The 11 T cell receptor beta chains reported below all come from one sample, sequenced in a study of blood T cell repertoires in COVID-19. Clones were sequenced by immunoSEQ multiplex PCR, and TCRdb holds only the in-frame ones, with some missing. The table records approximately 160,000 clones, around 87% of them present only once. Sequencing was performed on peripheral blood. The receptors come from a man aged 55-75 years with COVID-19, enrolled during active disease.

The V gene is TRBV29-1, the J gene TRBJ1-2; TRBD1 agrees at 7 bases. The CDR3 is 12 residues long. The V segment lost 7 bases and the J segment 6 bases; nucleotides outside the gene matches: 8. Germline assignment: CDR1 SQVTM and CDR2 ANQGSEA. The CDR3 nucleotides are TGCAGCGGGGCGGACAGGCGAGATGGCTACACCTTC. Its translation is CSGADRRDGYTF. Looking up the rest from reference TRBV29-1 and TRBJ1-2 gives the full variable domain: SAVISQKPSRDICQRGTSLTIQCQVDSQVTMMFWYRQQPGQSLTLIATANQGSEATYESGFVIDKFPISRPNLTFSTLTVSNMSPEDSSIYLCSGADRRDGYTFGSGTRLTVV.

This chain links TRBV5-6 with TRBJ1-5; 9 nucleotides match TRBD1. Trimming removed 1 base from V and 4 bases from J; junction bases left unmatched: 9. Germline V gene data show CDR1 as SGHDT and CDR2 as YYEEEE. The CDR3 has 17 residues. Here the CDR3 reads CASSLRSGTGPNQPQHF. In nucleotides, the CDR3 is TGTGCCAGCAGCTTGCGGTCCGGGACAGGGCCTAATCAGCCCCAGCATTTT.

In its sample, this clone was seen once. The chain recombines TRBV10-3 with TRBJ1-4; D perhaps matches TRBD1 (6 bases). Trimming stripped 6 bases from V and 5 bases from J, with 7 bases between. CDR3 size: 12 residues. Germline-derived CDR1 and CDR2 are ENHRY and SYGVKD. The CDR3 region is CAISGTNEKLFF. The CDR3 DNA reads TGTGCCATCAGCGGGACAAATGAAAAACTGTTTTTT.

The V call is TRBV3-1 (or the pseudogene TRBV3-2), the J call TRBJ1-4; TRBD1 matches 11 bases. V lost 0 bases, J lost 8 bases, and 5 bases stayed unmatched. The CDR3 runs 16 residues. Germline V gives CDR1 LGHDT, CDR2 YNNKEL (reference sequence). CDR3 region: CASSQERTGGGEKLFF. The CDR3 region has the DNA TGTGCCAGCAGCCAAGAAAGGACAGGGGGCGGGGAAAAACTGTTTTTT.

The CDR3: CASSEVGGRNTEAFF. The DNA of the CDR3 is TGTGCCAGCAGCGAAGTCGGGGGGAGGAACACTGAAGCTTTCTTT. V and J are TRBV9 and TRBJ1-1, with D maybe TRBD1 (5 bases). CDR3 length: 15 amino acids. The V end lost 3 bases, the J end lost 1 base, and 13 bases lay between the germline ends. The germline gives CDR1 SGDLS, CDR2 YYNGEE.

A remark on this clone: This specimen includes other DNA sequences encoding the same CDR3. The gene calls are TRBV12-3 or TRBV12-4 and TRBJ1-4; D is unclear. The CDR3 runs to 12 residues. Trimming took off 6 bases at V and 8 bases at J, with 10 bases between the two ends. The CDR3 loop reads CASSLRREKLFF. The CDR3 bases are TGTGCCAGCAGCCTTAGGCGGGAAAAACTGTTTTTT.

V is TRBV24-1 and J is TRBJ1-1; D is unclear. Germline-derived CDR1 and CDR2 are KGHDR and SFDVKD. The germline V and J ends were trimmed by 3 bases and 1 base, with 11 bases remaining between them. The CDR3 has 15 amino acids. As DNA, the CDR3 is TGTGCCACCAGTGATGCGGACGGGGAGAACACTGAAGCTTTCTTT. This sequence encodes CATSDADGENTEAFF.

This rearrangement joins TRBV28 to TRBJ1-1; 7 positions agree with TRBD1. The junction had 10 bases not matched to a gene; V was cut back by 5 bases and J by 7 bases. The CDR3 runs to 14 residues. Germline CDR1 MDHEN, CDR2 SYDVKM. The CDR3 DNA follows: TGTGCCAGCAGTCTCGACAGGGAAGAGGTTGAAGCTTTCTTT. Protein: CASSLDREEVEAFF.

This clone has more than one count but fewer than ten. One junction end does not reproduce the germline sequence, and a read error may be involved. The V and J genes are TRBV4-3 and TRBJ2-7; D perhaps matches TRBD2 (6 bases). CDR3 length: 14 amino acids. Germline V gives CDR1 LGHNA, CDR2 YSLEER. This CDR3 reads CASSLQTSSNEQYF. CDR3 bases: TGCGCCAGCAGCCTACAAACTAGCTCCAACGAGCAGTACTTC.

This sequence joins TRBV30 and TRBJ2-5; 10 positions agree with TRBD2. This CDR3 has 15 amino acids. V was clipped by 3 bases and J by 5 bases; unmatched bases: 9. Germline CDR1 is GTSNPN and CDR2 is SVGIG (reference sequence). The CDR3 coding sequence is TGTGCCTGGAGAGCGGGGGGGCTTAGTAGGGAGACCCAGTACTTC. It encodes CAWRAGGLSRETQYF.

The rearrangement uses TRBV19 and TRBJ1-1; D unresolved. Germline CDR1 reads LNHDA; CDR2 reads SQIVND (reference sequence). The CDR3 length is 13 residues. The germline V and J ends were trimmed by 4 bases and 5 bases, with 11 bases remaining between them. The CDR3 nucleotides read TGTGCCAGTAGTACGTTGGGAGGTACTGAAGCTTTCTTT. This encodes CASSTLGGTEAFF.